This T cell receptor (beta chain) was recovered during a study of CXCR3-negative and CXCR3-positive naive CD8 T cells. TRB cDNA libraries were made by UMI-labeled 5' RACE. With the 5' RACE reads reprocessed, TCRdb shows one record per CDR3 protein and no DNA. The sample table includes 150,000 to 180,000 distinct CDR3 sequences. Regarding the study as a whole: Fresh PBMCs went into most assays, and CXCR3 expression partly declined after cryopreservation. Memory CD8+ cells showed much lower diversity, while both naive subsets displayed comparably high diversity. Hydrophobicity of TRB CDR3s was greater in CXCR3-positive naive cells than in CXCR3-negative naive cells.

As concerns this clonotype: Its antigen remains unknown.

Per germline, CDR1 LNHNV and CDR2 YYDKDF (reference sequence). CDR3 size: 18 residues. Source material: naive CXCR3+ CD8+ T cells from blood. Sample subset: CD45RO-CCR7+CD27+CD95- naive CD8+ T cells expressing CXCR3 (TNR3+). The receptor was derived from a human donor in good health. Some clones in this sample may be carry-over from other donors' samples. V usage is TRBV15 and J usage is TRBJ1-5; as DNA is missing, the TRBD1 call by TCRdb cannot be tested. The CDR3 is CATSRALGQGFSNQPQHF.